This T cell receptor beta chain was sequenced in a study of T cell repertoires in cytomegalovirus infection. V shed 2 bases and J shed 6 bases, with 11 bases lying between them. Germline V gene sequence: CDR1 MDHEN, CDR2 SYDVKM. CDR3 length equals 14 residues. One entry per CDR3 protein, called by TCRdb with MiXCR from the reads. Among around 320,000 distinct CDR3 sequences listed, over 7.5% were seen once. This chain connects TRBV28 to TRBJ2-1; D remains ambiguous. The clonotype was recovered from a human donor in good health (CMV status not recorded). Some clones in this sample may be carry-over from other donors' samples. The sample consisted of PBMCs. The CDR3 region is CASSLPRMANEQFF. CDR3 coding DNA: TGTGCCAGCAGTTTACCCCGTATGGCCAATGAGCAGTTCTTC.